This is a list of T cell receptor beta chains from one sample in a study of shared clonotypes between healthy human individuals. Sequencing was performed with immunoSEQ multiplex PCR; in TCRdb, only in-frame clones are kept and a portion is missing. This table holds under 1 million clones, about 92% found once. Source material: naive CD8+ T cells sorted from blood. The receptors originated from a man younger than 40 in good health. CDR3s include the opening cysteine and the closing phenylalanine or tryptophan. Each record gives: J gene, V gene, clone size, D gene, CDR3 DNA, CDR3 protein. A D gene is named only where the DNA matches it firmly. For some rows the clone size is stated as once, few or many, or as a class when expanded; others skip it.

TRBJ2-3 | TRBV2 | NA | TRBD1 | TGTGCCAGCAGTGAAACTCTAGGACAGGGGGCGTCAGATACGCAGTATTTT | CASSETLGQGASDTQYF
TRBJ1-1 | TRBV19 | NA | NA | TGTGCCAGTAGTATGGAGGGGTGGGGGACTGAAGCTTTCTTT | CASSMEGWGTEAFF
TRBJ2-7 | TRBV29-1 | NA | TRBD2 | TGCAGCGTTGGCAGCGGCGGGAGCGGAGACGAGCAGTACTTC | CSVGSGGSGDEQYF
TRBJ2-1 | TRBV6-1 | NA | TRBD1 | TGTGCCAGCAGTGTCGACAGGGTCTCCTTTAACAATGAGCAGTTCTTC | CASSVDRVSFNNEQFF
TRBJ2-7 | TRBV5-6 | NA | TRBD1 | TGTGCCAGCAGCCCTGGACAGGGCCCCTACGAGCAGTACTTC | CASSPGQGPYEQYF
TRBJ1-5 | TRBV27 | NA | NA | TGTGCCAGCAGTTTAGGCCTTGAGGGTCAGCCCCAGCATTTT | CASSLGLEGQPQHF
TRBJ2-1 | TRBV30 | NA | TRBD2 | TGTGCCTGGAGTGTACTTTCGGCGGGAGTCTACAATGAGCAGTTCTTC | CAWSVLSAGVYNEQFF
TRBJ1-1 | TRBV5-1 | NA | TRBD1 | TGCGCCAGCCAAGACAGGGACAACGAAGCTTTCTTT | CASQDRDNEAFF
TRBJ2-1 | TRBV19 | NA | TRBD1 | TGTGCCAGTAGTATTGGAGGGACAGGGGGCTTAGACTCCTACAATGAGCAGTTCTTC | CASSIGGTGGLDSYNEQFF
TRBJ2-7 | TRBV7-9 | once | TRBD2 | TGTGCCAGCAGTTACGGCGGGAGCGGGTACGAGCAGTACTTC | CASSYGGSGYEQYF
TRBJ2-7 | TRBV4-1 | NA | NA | TGCGCCAGCAGCCAAGAGGCGGCAGGCTCCTACGAGCAGTACTTC | CASSQEAAGSYEQYF
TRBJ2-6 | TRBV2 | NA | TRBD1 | TGTGCCAGGGACAGGGGGGACTCTGGGGCCAACGTCCTGACTTTC | CARDRGDSGANVLTF
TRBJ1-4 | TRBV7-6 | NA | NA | TGTGCCAGCAGCTCCCGTGGGGGTTATAATGAAAAACTGTTTTTT | CASSSRGGYNEKLFF
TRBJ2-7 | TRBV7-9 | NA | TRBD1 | TGTGCCAGCAGCTCGCTGACAGGGGACGAGCAGTACTTC | CASSSLTGDEQYF
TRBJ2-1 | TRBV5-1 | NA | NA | TGCGCCAGCACCCAGAGCGGTTTCTCCTACAATGAGCAGTTCTTC | CASTQSGFSYNEQFF
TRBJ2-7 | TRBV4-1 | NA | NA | TGCGCCAGCAGCCAAGGCCAGCACTACGAGCAGTACTTC | CASSQGQHYEQYF
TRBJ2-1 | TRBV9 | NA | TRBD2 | TGTGCCAGCAGCGTCTGGGGGACTAGCGTCGATGAGCAGTTCTTC | CASSVWGTSVDEQFF
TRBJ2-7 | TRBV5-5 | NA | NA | TGTGCCAGCAGCTTGTGGCTCAGGGGCTCCTACGAGCAGTACTTC | CASSLWLRGSYEQYF
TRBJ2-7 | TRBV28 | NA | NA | TGTGCCAGCAGTTTGGGCTACTACGAGCAGTACTTC | CASSLGYYEQYF
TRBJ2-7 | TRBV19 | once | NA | TGTGCCAGTAGTATAGTATCGTCTAGCGAGCAGTACTTC | CASSIVSSSEQYF
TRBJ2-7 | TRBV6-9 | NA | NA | TGTGCCAGCTCCTGCGTCTACCTCTACGAGCAGTACTTC | CASSCVYLYEQYF
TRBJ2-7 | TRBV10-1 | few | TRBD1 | TGCGCCAGCAGTGAGAGGGGGCGCGACGAGCAGTACTTC | CASSERGRDEQYF
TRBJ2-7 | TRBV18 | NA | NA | TGTGCCAGCTCACCACCGGCTCTGAGGGGCGAGCAGTACTTC | CASSPPALRGEQYF
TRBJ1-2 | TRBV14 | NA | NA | TGTGCCAGCAGCCAAGTTGGGGTCTCGGATGGCTACACCTTC | CASSQVGVSDGYTF
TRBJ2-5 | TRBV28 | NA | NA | TGTGCCAGCAGTTTATTCCAAGAGACCCAGTACTTC | CASSLFQETQYF
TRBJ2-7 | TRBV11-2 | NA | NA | TGTGCCAGCAGCTTAGTCGGGACGAATTTCTACGAGCAGTACTTC | CASSLVGTNFYEQYF
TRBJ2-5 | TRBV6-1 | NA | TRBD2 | TGTGCCAGCAGTGACCCTTGGACTAGCGGGAGGTGGCAAGAGACCCAGTACTTC | CASSDPWTSGRWQETQYF
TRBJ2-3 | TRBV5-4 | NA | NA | TGTGCCAGCAGCTTGGGCGCAGATACGCAGTATTTT | CASSLGADTQYF
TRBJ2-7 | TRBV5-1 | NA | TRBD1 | TGCGCCAGCAGCGTCCGGGACAGAAACTACGAGCAGTACTTC | CASSVRDRNYEQYF
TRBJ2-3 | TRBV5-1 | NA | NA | TGCGCCAGCAGCTTGGAGCGTAGCACAGATACGCAGTATTTT | CASSLERSTDTQYF
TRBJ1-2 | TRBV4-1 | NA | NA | TGCGCCAGCAGGAACAGGGCCGAGTATGGCTACACCTTC | CASRNRAEYGYTF
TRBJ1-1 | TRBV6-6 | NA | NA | TGTGCCAGCAGGTATAGCTTTAACAGGAACACTGAAGCTTTCTTT | CASRYSFNRNTEAFF